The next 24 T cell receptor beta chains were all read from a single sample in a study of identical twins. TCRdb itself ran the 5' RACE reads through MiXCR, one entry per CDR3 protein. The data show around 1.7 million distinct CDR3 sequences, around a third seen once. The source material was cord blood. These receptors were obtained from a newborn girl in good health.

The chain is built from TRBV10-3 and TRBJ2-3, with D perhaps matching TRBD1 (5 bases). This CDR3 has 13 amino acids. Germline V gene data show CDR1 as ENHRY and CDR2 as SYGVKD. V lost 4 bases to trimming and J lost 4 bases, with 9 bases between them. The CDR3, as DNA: TGTGCCATCAGTGCAGGGAAGGCAGATACGCAGTATTTT. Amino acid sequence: CAISAGKADTQYF.

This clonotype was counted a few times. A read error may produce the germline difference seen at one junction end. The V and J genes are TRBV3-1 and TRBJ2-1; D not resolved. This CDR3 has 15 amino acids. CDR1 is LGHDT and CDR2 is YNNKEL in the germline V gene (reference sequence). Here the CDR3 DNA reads TGTGCCAGCAGCCAAGCAAGGAGCGCGTACAATGAGCGGTTCTTC. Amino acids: CASSQARSAYNERFF.

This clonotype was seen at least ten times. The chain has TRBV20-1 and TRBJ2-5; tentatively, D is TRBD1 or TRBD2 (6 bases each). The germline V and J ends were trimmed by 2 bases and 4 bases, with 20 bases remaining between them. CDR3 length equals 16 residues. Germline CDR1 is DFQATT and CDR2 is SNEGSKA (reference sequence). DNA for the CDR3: TGCAGTGCTAGATGGGACCCTCGGGGGCTTAGAGAGACCCAGTACTTC. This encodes CSARWDPRGLRETQYF.

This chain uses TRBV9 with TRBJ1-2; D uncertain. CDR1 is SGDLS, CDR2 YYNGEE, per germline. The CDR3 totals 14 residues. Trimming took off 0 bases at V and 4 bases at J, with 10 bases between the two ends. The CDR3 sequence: CASSVDQVLYGYTF. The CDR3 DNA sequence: TGTGCCAGCAGCGTAGATCAGGTGCTCTATGGCTACACCTTC.

The CDR3 reads CASSQGQGENSPLHF. CDR3 nucleotides: TGCGCCAGCAGCCAAGGACAGGGAGAGAATTCACCCCTCCACTTT. The rearrangement links TRBV4-1 to TRBJ1-6; TRBD1 matches 7 bases. J lost 7 bases, V lost 1 base, and 4 bases had no gene match. The CDR3 has 15 amino acids. CDR1 is MGHRA and CDR2 is YSYEKL in the germline V gene.

CDR3 amino acids: CASSEQGRANEKLFF. The CDR3 DNA sequence: TGTGCCAGCAGTGAACAGGGAAGGGCAAATGAAAAACTGTTTTTT. The rearrangement joins TRBV2 to TRBJ1-4; TRBD1 is a possible D gene (5 bases). The CDR3 extends over 15 amino acids. Germline CDR1 SNHLY, CDR2 FYNNEI. V gave up 2 bases and J gave up 5 bases, with 12 bases separating them.

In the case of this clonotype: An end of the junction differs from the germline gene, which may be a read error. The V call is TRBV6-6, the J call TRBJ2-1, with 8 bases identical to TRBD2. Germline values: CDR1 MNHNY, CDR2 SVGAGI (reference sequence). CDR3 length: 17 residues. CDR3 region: CTSSYTYTSGSYNEQFF. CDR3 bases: TGTACCAGCAGTTATACGTACACTAGCGGATCCTACAATGAGCAGTTCTTC.

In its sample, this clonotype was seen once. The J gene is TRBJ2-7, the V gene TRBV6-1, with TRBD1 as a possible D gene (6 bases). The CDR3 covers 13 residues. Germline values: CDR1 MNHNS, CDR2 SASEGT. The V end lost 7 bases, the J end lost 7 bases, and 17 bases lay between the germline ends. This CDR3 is CASTRTDYNEQYF. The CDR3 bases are TGTGCCAGCACCCGGACAGATTACAATGAGCAGTACTTC.

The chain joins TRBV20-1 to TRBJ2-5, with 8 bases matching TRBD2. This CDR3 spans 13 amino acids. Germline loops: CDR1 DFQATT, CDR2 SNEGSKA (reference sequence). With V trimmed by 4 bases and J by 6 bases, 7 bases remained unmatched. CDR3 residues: CSATSSGRKTQYF. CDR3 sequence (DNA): TGCAGTGCTACTTCGAGCGGGAGAAAGACCCAGTACTTC.

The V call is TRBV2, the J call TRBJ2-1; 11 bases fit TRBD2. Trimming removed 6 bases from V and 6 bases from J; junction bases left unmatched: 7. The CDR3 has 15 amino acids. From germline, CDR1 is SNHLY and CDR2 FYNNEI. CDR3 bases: TGTGCCAGCAGGGCTACTAGCGGGGGCAGCAATGAGCAGTTCTTC. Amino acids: CASRATSGGSNEQFF.

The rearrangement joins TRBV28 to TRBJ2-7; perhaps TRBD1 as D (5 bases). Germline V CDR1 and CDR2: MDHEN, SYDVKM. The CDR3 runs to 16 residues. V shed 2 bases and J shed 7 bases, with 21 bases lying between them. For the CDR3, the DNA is TGTGCCAGCAGTTTACTGATTCGTCGGTCGGACAATGAGCAGTACTTC. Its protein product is CASSLLIRRSDNEQYF.

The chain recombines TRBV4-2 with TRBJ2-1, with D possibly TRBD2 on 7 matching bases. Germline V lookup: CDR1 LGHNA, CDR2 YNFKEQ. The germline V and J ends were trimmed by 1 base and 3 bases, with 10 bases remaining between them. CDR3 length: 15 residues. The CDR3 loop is CASSQAAGHYNEQFF. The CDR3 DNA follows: TGTGCCAGCAGCCAAGCAGCGGGACACTACAATGAGCAGTTCTTC.

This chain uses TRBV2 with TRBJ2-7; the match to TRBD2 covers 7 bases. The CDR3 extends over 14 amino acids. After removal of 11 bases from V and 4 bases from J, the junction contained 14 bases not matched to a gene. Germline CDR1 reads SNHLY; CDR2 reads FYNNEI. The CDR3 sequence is CAQIRTRSQYEQYF. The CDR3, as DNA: TGTGCCCAAATTCGGACTAGGAGTCAGTACGAGCAGTACTTC.

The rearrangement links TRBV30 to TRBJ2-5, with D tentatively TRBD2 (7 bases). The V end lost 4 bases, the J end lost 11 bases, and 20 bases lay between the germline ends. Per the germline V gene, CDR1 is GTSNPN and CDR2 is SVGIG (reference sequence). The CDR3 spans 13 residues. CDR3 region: CAWNRGGAGEQYF. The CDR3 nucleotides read TGTGCCTGGAATAGGGGGGGGGCTGGGGAGCAGTACTTC. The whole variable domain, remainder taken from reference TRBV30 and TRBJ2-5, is SQTIHQWPATLVQPVGSPLSLECTVEGTSNPNLYWYRQAAGRGLQLLFYSVGIGQISSEVPQNLSASRPQDRQFILSSKKLLLSDSGFYLCAWNRGGAGEQYFGPGTRLLVL.

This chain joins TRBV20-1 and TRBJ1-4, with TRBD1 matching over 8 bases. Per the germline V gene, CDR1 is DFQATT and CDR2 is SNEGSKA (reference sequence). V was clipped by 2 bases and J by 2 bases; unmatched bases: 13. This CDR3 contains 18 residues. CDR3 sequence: CSARSFSDRGRTNEKLFF. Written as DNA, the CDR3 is TGCAGTGCTAGATCCTTCTCCGACAGGGGAAGGACTAATGAAAAACTGTTTTTT.

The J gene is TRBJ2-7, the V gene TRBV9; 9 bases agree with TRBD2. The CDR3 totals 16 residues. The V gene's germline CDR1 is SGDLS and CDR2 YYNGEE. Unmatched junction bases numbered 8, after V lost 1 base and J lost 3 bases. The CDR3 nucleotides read TGTGCCAGCAGCGTAACATCCGGGACTAGCATCTACGAGCAGTACTTC. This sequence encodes CASSVTSGTSIYEQYF.

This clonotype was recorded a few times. In DNA, the CDR3 is TGTGCCAGCAGCTTAGGGGGGCTAGCAGGGATAGGGGAGACACAGTACTTC. Translation gives CASSLGGLAGIGETQYF. The chain recombines TRBV7-2 with TRBJ2-7, with a weak D call TRBD1 (6 bases). The germline V gene encodes CDR1 SGHTA and CDR2 FQGNSA. Trimming removed 1 base at V and 10 bases at J, with 26 bases between. This CDR3 has 17 residues.

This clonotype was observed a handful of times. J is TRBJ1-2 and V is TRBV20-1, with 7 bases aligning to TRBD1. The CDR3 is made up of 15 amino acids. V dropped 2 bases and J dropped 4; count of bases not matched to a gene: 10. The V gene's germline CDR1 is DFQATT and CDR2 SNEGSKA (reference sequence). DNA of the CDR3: TGCAGTGCTAGACGCCAGGGAACAGGGGTCTATGGCTACACCTTC. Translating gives CSARRQGTGVYGYTF.

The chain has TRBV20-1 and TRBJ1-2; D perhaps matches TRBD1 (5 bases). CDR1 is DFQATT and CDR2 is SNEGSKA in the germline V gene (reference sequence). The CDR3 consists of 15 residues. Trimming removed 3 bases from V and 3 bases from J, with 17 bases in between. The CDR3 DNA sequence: TGCAGTGCTAGGGACGTACAGGTCCCATACTATGGCTACACCTTC. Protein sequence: CSARDVQVPYYGYTF.

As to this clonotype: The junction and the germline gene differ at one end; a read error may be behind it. Written as DNA, the CDR3 is TGCAGTGCTAGGGGGGCAGCGGGAGTGGCAGATGCGCAGTATTTT. Its translation: CSARGAAGVADAQYF. The chain recombines TRBV20-1 with TRBJ2-3, with 8 bases matching TRBD2. This CDR3 is 15 amino acids long. CDR1 and CDR2 (germline): DFQATT, SNEGSKA (reference sequence).

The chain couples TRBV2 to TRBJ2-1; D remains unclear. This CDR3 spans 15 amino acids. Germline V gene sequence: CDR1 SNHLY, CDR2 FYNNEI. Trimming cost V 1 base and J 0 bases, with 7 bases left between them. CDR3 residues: CASSEVAPSYNEQFF. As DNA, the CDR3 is TGTGCCAGCAGTGAAGTCGCCCCCTCCTACAATGAGCAGTTCTTC.

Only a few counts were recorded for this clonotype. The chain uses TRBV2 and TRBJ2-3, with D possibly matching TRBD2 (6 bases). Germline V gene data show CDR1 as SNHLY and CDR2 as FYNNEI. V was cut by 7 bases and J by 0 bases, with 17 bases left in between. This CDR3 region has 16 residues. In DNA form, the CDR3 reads TGTGCCAGCACCTCCGGGACTCCCGTTAGCACAGATACGCAGTATTTT. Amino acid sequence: CASTSGTPVSTDTQYF. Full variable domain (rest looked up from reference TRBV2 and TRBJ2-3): EPEVTQTPSHQVTQMGQEVILRCVPISNHLYFYWYRQILGQKVEFLVSFYNNEISEKSEIFDDQFSVERPDGSNFTLKIRSTKLEDSAMYFCASTSGTPVSTDTQYFGPGTRLTVL.

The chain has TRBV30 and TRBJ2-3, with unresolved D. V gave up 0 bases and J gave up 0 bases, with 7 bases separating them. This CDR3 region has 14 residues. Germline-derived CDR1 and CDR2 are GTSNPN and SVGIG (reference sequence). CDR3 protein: CAWSVRLSTDTQYF. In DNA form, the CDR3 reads TGTGCCTGGAGTGTTCGTCTCAGCACAGATACGCAGTATTTT.

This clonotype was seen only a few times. The CDR3 loop is CASSGQGGIMNTEAFF. CDR3 sequence (DNA): TGTGCCAGCAGTGGACAGGGAGGAATAATGAACACTGAAGCTTTCTTT. The V and J genes are TRBV12-3 or TRBV12-4 and TRBJ1-1; 8 bases agree with TRBD1. V lost 5 bases, J lost 0 bases, and 8 bases stayed unmatched. This CDR3 is built from 16 residues.